The 8 T cell receptor beta chains reported below all come from one sample, sequenced in a study of beta chain features in type 1 diabetes. Broader study findings: Shorter TCRB CDR3s, moderately but significantly so, marked every one of the four CD4+ subsets in Type 1 diabetes patients.

Antigens of these TCRs are unknown. The study reverse transcribed the entire isolated RNA, so it sequenced expressed TCRB transcripts. Assay used: immunoSEQ multiplex PCR; TCRdb lists only in-frame clones, some missing. This sample has nearly 350,000 clones; around 8.5% occur once, and the top ten carry about 1%. The sequenced material came from central memory CD4+ T cells from blood. These receptor sequences come from a man younger than 45 with type 1 diabetes.

This clone was detected only a few times. This sequence joins TRBV10-1 and TRBJ2-7; D is unclear. This CDR3 is 13 amino acids long. Germline V lookup: CDR1 WNHNN, CDR2 SYGVQD (reference sequence). The V end lost 5 bases, the J end lost 2 bases, and 10 bases lay between the germline ends. The CDR3 bases are TGCGCCAGCAGTCCCGGGCCAACCTACGAGCAGTACTTC. Translating it yields CASSPGPTYEQYF.

CDR3 protein: CAWSVREGGDGYTF. The CDR3 bases are TGTGCCTGGAGTGTACGCGAGGGAGGGGATGGCTACACCTTC. The chain uses TRBV30 and TRBJ1-2; possibly TRBD1 for D (5 bases). Germline V gives CDR1 GTSNPN, CDR2 SVGIG (reference sequence). The CDR3 extends over 14 amino acids. V lost 0 bases and J lost 6, with 14 bases in between.

This clone showed up many times. The chain uses TRBV6-5 and TRBJ1-2; D call uncertain. This CDR3 contains 13 residues. V was shortened by 4 bases and J by 4 bases, with 10 bases between the two germline ends. CDR1 is MNHEY and CDR2 is SVGAGI in the germline V gene. The CDR3 DNA reads TGTGCCAGCAGTTCCACCGAACTCTATGGCTACACCTTC. The encoded protein is CASSSTELYGYTF.

The chain couples TRBV5-1 to TRBJ2-3; tentatively, D is TRBD1 or TRBD2 (5 bases each). The CDR3 sequence is 16 residues long. Trimming shortened V by 4 bases and J by 6 bases, and 21 bases separated the two germline ends. Looked up from germline, CDR1 is SGHRS and CDR2 is YFSETQ. The CDR3 bases are TGCGCCAGCAGCGCACGTCGGGACGAGCGTATTGATACGCAGTATTTT. It codes for CASSARRDERIDTQYF.

A word on this clone: Additional DNA sequences in this sample encode the identical CDR3. The rearrangement uses TRBV12-5 and TRBJ2-1; D is ambiguous. The germline gives CDR1 LGHNT, CDR2 FRNRAP. The CDR3 has 12 residues. With 2 bases removed from V and 7 bases from J, the gap between germline ends came to 6 bases. The CDR3 nucleotides read TGTGCTAGTGGTTTGAACGGGAATGAGCAGTTCTTC. Protein: CASGLNGNEQFF. The full variable domain, completed using reference TRBV12-5 and TRBJ2-1, is DARVTQTPRHKVTEMGQEVTMRCQPILGHNTVFWYRQTMMQGLELLAYFRNRAPLDDSGMPKDRFSAEMPDATLATLKIQPSEPRDSAVYFCASGLNGNEQFFGPGTRLTVL.

This clone showed up just a few times. This rearrangement joins TRBV11-2 to TRBJ2-1; 7 nucleotides match TRBD1. V lost 5 bases and J lost 2; bases outside the gene matches: 9. This CDR3 has 16 amino acids. The V gene's germline CDR1 is SGHAT and CDR2 FQNNGV. The CDR3 region is CASSIPGQRTYNEQFF. DNA of the CDR3: TGTGCCAGCAGCATACCGGGACAGCGAACCTACAATGAGCAGTTCTTC.

This clone has a handful of counts. The chain recombines TRBV2 with TRBJ2-5; D possibly corresponds to TRBD1 (5 bases). The CDR3 sequence is 14 residues long. Per the germline V gene, CDR1 is SNHLY and CDR2 is FYNNEI. V shed 9 bases and J shed 4 bases, with 18 bases lying between them. DNA of the CDR3: TGTGCCAGTCAAAGAGATGGACATCGAGAGACCCAGTACTTC. It codes for CASQRDGHRETQYF.

This chain uses TRBV25-1 with TRBJ1-4, with TRBD1 identical over 7 bases. The CDR3 covers 15 residues. The junction had 9 bases not matched to a gene; V was cut back by 6 bases and J by 5 bases. Germline CDR1 is MGHDK and CDR2 is SYGVNS. CDR3: CASSFTTGSNEKLFF. CDR3 DNA: TGTGCCAGCAGCTTCACGACAGGGTCAAATGAAAAACTGTTTTTT.